The next 12 T cell receptor beta chains were all read from a single sample in a study of Graves' ophthalmopathy and Graves' hyperthyroidism. The TCR beta CDR3 regions underwent amplification from RNA transcripts. The authors performed first-round RT-PCR with HTBI primers and then a second-round multiplex PCR. TCRdb itself ran the multiplex PCR reads through MiXCR, one entry per CDR3 protein. This sample has 400,000 to 500,000 distinct CDR3 sequences, with over 20% found just once. The sample comprised peripheral blood. The receptor set was obtained from a young woman with stable Graves' hyperthyroidism.

This clonotype was recorded at least ten times. The V call is TRBV27, the J call TRBJ1-1, with 7 positions matching TRBD1. Germline-derived CDR1 and CDR2 are MNHEY and SMNVEV (reference sequence). The CDR3 is made up of 15 amino acids. The V segment lost 5 bases and the J segment 3 bases; nucleotides outside the gene matches: 9. The CDR3 region is CASSPRQGRDTEAFF. The CDR3 region has the DNA TGTGCCAGCAGTCCCCGACAGGGCCGGGACACTGAAGCTTTCTTT.

This clonotype was observed at least ten times. The gene calls are TRBV20-1 and TRBJ1-5, with 7 bases that match TRBD1. V shed 5 bases and J 3 bases; nucleotides not matched to a gene: 10. The CDR3 covers 15 residues. The germline gives CDR1 DFQATT, CDR2 SNEGSKA (reference sequence). The CDR3 nucleotides are TGCAGTGCTCAGAAACTGGGACAGAACAATCAGCCCCAGCATTTT. It codes for CSAQKLGQNNQPQHF.

This clonotype was observed a few times. The rearrangement joins TRBV5-1 to TRBJ2-7; TRBD1 matches 10 bases. After removal of 4 bases from V and 2 bases from J, the junction contained 6 bases not matched to a gene. This CDR3 is built from 15 residues. Looked up from germline, CDR1 is SGHRS and CDR2 is YFSETQ. The CDR3 region has the DNA TGCGCCAGCAGCAAAGGACAGGGGGTCCCCTACGAGCAGTACTTC. This translates into CASSKGQGVPYEQYF.

The rearrangement links TRBV18 to TRBJ1-5, with 8 bases fitting TRBD1. Germline V gene data show CDR1 as KGHSH and CDR2 as LQKENI. With 3 bases clipped from V and 6 bases from J, the junction kept 7 bases outside the gene matches. The CDR3 spans 15 residues. CDR3 protein: CASSPATGVTQPQHF. The CDR3 coding sequence is TGTGCCAGCTCACCGGCGACAGGGGTCACTCAGCCCCAGCATTTT.

This clonotype was found many times. The V call is TRBV30, the J call TRBJ1-3; no reliable D call. The CDR3 has 12 residues. Germline CDR1 and CDR2: GTSNPN and SVGIG (reference sequence). V lost 4 bases to trimming and J lost 0 bases, with 4 bases between them. CDR3 residues: CAWTVSGNTIYF. The CDR3 DNA follows: TGTGCCTGGACGGTCTCTGGAAACACCATATATTTT.

This clonotype was seen repeatedly, ten times or more. The rearrangement joins TRBV6-5 to TRBJ2-7; no clear D. CDR3 length: 15 amino acids. Germline V gene data show CDR1 as MNHEY and CDR2 as SVGAGI. Trimming took off 4 bases at V and 2 bases at J, with 15 bases between the two ends. The CDR3 reads CASSLAGGGAYEQYF. CDR3 bases: TGTGCCAGCAGTTTGGCTGGTGGTGGGGCCTACGAGCAGTACTTC.

This clonotype was seen repeatedly, ten times or more. The J gene is TRBJ1-1, the V gene TRBV6-2 or TRBV6-3; a weak D match, TRBD1 (5 bases). V lost 1 base and J lost 4, with 13 bases in between. Germline V gene sequence: CDR1 MNHEY, CDR2 SVGEGT. This CDR3 spans 15 amino acids. CDR3 nucleotide sequence: TGTGCCAGCAGTTACTTTGCCAGGGTTCGCACTGAAGCTTTCTTT. Translating gives CASSYFARVRTEAFF.

In its sample, this clonotype was seen many times. The chain is built from TRBV7-2 and TRBJ1-1; tentative D call: TRBD1 (6 bases). V lost 4 bases and J 2 bases, leaving 11 bases between the germline ends. Per germline, CDR1 SGHTA and CDR2 FQGNSA. The CDR3 runs to 14 residues. In DNA, the CDR3 is TGTGCCAGCAGCTCGGGGGCGGTAAACACTGAAGCTTTCTTT. Amino acid sequence: CASSSGAVNTEAFF.

This clonotype occurred many times. The chain recombines TRBV5-1 with TRBJ1-1; D unresolved. V lost 1 base and J 7 bases, leaving 17 bases between the germline ends. The CDR3 sequence is 15 residues long. CDR1 and CDR2 from the germline V gene are SGHRS and YFSETQ. CDR3 in DNA: TGCGCCAGCAGCTTGCTGAGGGATAATGTCAATGAAGCTTTCTTT. Translating it yields CASSLLRDNVNEAFF.

In its sample, this clonotype was seen many times. The V gene is TRBV18, the J gene TRBJ1-3, with TRBD1 as a possible D gene (6 bases). V lost 3 bases, J lost 3 bases, and 15 bases lay in between. This CDR3 has 16 residues. Per germline, CDR1 KGHSH and CDR2 LQKENI. This chain's CDR3 is CASSPEQGSVGNTIYF. The CDR3 region has the DNA TGTGCCAGCTCACCCGAACAGGGAAGTGTTGGAAACACCATATATTTT.

This clonotype has a count of ten or more. The junction departs from germline at one end; a sequencing error may be responsible. The V and J genes are TRBV20-1 and TRBJ1-2; no clear D. The CDR3 length is 9 residues. The germline V gene has CDR1 DFQATT and CDR2 SNEGSKA (reference sequence). In nucleotides, the CDR3 is TGCAGTGCTAAGTATGGCTACACCTTC. Translating gives CSAKYGYTF.

For the CDR3, the DNA is TGTGCCAGCAGTCAGAGGACAGGGGGCGGGTACGAGCAGTACTTC. Amino acids: CASSQRTGGGYEQYF. The J gene is TRBJ2-7, the V gene TRBV6-1; 11 positions agree with TRBD1. J lost 4 bases, V lost 5 bases, and 7 bases had no gene match. The CDR3 is made up of 15 amino acids. The V gene's germline CDR1 is MNHNS and CDR2 SASEGT.